Listed below are T cell receptor beta chains from one sample, sequenced in a study of blood T cell repertoires in COVID-19. Produced via immunoSEQ multiplex PCR; TCRdb's table is partial and in-frame only. In the table there are some 42,000 clones, around four fifths of which are singletons. The specimen sequenced was peripheral blood. The receptors originated from a man between 45 and 60 years old with active COVID-19. CDR3s include the opening cysteine and the closing phenylalanine or tryptophan. A D gene is named only where the DNA matches it firmly. The size entry is marked missing in some rows and otherwise reads once, few, many or a size class.

len,j_gene,d_gene,v_gene,abundance,CDR3nt,CDR3aa
14,TRBJ2-1,-,TRBV24-1,-,TGTGCCACCAGTGATGAGGCGGGGTCGGATGAGCAGTTCTTC,CATSDEAGSDEQFF
12,TRBJ2-1,-,TRBV11-3,-,TGTGCCAGCAGCTTAGTTGGTGAGGCCCCGCTCTTC,CASSLVGEAPLF
16,TRBJ2-4,TRBD2,TRBV4-1,-,TGCGCCAGCAGCCAAGCAGCGGGGATAGCCAAAAACATTCAGTACTTC,CASSQAAGIAKNIQYF
14,TRBJ2-3,TRBD2,TRBV3-1/TRBV3-2,-,TGTGCCAGCAGCCGGACTAGCGGGGGGCAGACGCAGTATTTT,CASSRTSGGQTQYF
14,TRBJ1-4,-,TRBV4-3,few,TGCGCCAGCAGCCAAGACCGGACTAATGAAAAACTGTTTTTT,CASSQDRTNEKLFF
13,TRBJ1-3,-,TRBV12-5,-,TGTGCTAGTGGCTGGGAGACAGGTCAAACCATATATTTT,CASGWETGQTIYF
15,TRBJ1-1,-,TRBV4-2,medium-sized,TGTGCCAGCAGCCCTACGGACATCTTGAACACTGAAGCTTTCTTT,CASSPTDILNTEAFF
15,TRBJ2-1,TRBD2,TRBV6-4,-,TGTGCCAGCAGTGACCCCAGGACTAGCGGGGGGATCCGGTTCTTC,CASSDPRTSGGIRFF
12,TRBJ2-7,TRBD1,TRBV7-2,-,TGTGCCAGCAGCTCGGACAGGGGCGAGCAGTACTTC,CASSSDRGEQYF
18,TRBJ1-4,TRBD1,TRBV7-6,-,TGTGCCAGCAGCTTAAAAGAGGCAGGGGGTTTGGCTAATGAAAAACTGTTTTTT,CASSLKEAGGLANEKLFF
17,TRBJ1-2,-,TRBV28,-,TGTGCCAGCACCTTCTTCTTGGGGGGGCTGAGTAACTATGGCTACACCTTC,CASTFFLGGLSNYGYTF
15,TRBJ1-4,-,TRBV4-3,-,TGCGCCAGCAGCCAAGAGCAGGGTTTTGGTGAAAAACTGTTTTTT,CASSQEQGFGEKLFF
18,TRBJ2-6,TRBD1,TRBV24-1,-,TGTGCCACCAGTGACGGGGACAGGGGGCGGTCTGGGGCCAACGTCCTGACTTTC,CATSDGDRGRSGANVLTF
16,TRBJ2-5,-,TRBV7-6,-,TGTGCCAGCAGCTTAGCGGGAGATTTATCCCTAGAGACCCAGTACTTC,CASSLAGDLSLETQYF
13,TRBJ1-1,-,TRBV10-3,-,TGTGCCATCATTGATCCAGGGGCCACTGAAGCTTTCTTT,CAIIDPGATEAFF
14,TRBJ1-5,-,TRBV27,many,TGTGCCAGCAGTTCGGCCGGTACAGGTCAGCCCCAGCATTTT,CASSSAGTGQPQHF
13,TRBJ2-2,-,TRBV25-1,-,TGTGCCAGTTCAGGGCGCGGCACCGGGGAGCTGTTTTTT,CASSGRGTGELFF
18,TRBJ2-7,-,TRBV12-5,-,TGTGCTAGTGGTTTGGACCCCACCGGGACAAGAAGCTCCTACGAGCAGTACTTC,CASGLDPTGTRSSYEQYF
15,TRBJ1-1,-,TRBV28,-,TGTGCCAGCAGTTTAGTGAACCTCCGGAGCACTGAAGCTTTCTTT,CASSLVNLRSTEAFF
13,TRBJ2-7,-,TRBV3-1/TRBV3-2,-,TGTGCCAGCAGCCAAGATGGGCCCTACGAGCAGTACTTC,CASSQDGPYEQYF
14,TRBJ2-1,TRBD2,TRBV6-2/TRBV6-3,-,TGTGCCAGCAGTTACTCCATTTTGGCGGGAGCCAAGTTCTTC,CASSYSILAGAKFF